These T cell receptor beta chains were read from a single sample in a study of CD8+CD57+ T cells in acquired aplastic anemia. MiXCR, applied by TCRdb to the reads, yields one record per CDR3 protein. The top ten hold approximately 2.9% of the sample, which has roughly 180,000 distinct CDR3 sequences, approximately 46% seen once. What was sequenced was sorted CD4+, CD8+, or CD8+CD57+ T cells (not recorded which) from PBMCs. These receptors all come from a human donor in good health. CDR3s include the opening cysteine and the closing phenylalanine or tryptophan. A D gene is named only where the DNA matches it firmly. Some rows have no size entry. The others give once, few or many, or a class for an expanded clone.

V,J,D,size,DNA,CDR3
TRBV19,TRBJ1-5,TRBD1,NA,TGTGCCTGGAGTGTACTGGGACAGGGCAGTCAGCCCCAGCATTTT,CAWSVLGQGSQPQHF
TRBV7-2,TRBJ2-3,NA,many,TGTGCCAGCAGCTTCGGGGACACCCGATATACGCAGTATTTT,CASSFGDTRYTQYF
TRBV10-3,TRBJ2-7,NA,NA,TGTGCCATCAGTGAGTCGGCAGGGAAGGCATACGAGCAGTACTTC,CAISESAGKAYEQYF
TRBV19,TRBJ1-1,NA,many,TGTGCCAGTAGTCCCCGGACGGGGAGGGTCACTGAAGCTTTCTTT,CASSPRTGRVTEAFF
TRBV7-9,TRBJ2-7,NA,NA,TGTGCCAGCAGCCCGGCCCAGCGGGCCTACGAGCAGTACTTC,CASSPAQRAYEQYF
TRBV20-1,TRBJ1-6,TRBD1,NA,TGCAGTGCTAAACAAAATCAGGGACAGGGGGCGTATTCACCCCTCCACTTT,CSAKQNQGQGAYSPLHF
TRBV24-1,TRBJ2-2,NA,many,TGTGCCACCAGTGATAAACAGGACAGTAACGGGGAGCTGTTTTTT,CATSDKQDSNGELFF
TRBV5-5,TRBJ1-5,TRBD1,many,TGTGCCAGCAGCTGGGGACAGGGTGATCAGCCCCAGCATTTT,CASSWGQGDQPQHF
TRBV30,TRBJ1-5,NA,NA,TGTGCCTGGAGTGGGGTCCCGGGGGATAGCAATCAGCCCCAGCATTTT,CAWSGVPGDSNQPQHF
TRBV2,TRBJ2-5,NA,NA,TGTGCCAGCAGTGAACGACAGTACCAAGAGACCCAGTACTTC,CASSERQYQETQYF
TRBV10-3,TRBJ2-1,NA,NA,TGTGCCATCAGTGAGTTCGTTAATGAGCAGTTCTTC,CAISEFVNEQFF
TRBV7-3,TRBJ1-6,NA,NA,TGTGCCAGCGGCTTAAAGCGGGAATCACCCCTCCACTTT,CASGLKRESPLHF
TRBV12-3/TRBV12-4,TRBJ1-6,NA,NA,TGTGCCAGCAGCTTTGACTCGCTCTCCTATAATTCACCCCTCCACTTT,CASSFDSLSYNSPLHF
TRBV5-6,TRBJ2-2,TRBD1,few,TGTGCCAGCAGTCTCCCGGGACAGGGGGTAACCGGGGAGCTGTTTTTT,CASSLPGQGVTGELFF
TRBV28,TRBJ2-1,NA,many,TGTGCCAGCAGTCCCACAAGTCAGGGTAGGCAGTTCTTC,CASSPTSQGRQFF
TRBV10-3,TRBJ2-3,NA,NA,TGTGCCATCAGTGAGTCGGGGCGGGGAAGCACAGATACGCAGTATTTT,CAISESGRGSTDTQYF
TRBV19,TRBJ1-2,TRBD1,NA,TGTGCCAGTATCGGACAGGGGGCGTACTATGGCTACACCTTC,CASIGQGAYYGYTF
TRBV20-1,TRBJ2-1,TRBD2,NA,TGCAGTGCTGGCGGGAGACCAAATGAGCAGTTCTTC,CSAGGRPNEQFF
TRBV7-9,TRBJ2-1,NA,many,TGTGCCAGCAGCTCACGCGGACCCGACAATGAGCAGTTCTTC,CASSSRGPDNEQFF
TRBV2,TRBJ2-7,NA,many,TGTGCCAGCAGAGATAAAATCCGGGACTCCTCGTTGCAGTACTTC,CASRDKIRDSSLQYF
TRBV19,TRBJ2-3,NA,NA,TGTGCCACCCGCGCGGCTAGCACAGATACGCAGTATTTT,CATRAASTDTQYF
TRBV25-1,TRBJ2-7,TRBD2,NA,TGTGCCAGCAGTGGGGAGGGGCGAACGTACGAGCAGTACTTC,CASSGEGRTYEQYF
TRBV29-1,TRBJ2-3,NA,NA,TGCAGCAACCGGGACATCTACACAGATACGCAGTATTTT,CSNRDIYTDTQYF
TRBV6-5,TRBJ1-1,NA,many,TGTGCCAGCAGTTACAGAATAGCGAACACTGAAGCTTTCTTT,CASSYRIANTEAFF
TRBV29-1,TRBJ2-1,TRBD2,NA,TGCAGCGTTGGGGGACTAGCAATGAATGAGCAGTTCTTC,CSVGGLAMNEQFF
TRBV15,TRBJ2-6,TRBD2,NA,TGTGCCACCAGCAGTCCCGGGGGGGGTGATGGGGCCAACGTCCTGACTTTC,CATSSPGGGDGANVLTF
TRBV28,TRBJ1-1,TRBD1,NA,TGTGCCAGCAGGCCAAGGGACAGGGCTATGGGGGAAGCTTTCTTT,CASRPRDRAMGEAFF
TRBV15,TRBJ2-7,TRBD1,many,TGTGCCACGACAGGGACAGGGGGATTCAACGAGCAGTACTTC,CATTGTGGFNEQYF
TRBV6-5,TRBJ2-7,NA,NA,TGTGCCAGCAGTTACGGGGGGGGCGGGTACGAGCAGTACTTC,CASSYGGGGYEQYF
TRBV11-2,TRBJ2-1,TRBD2,few,TGTGCCAGCTCACCCATGAGCGGGGGGAACAATGAGCAGTCCTTC,CASSPMSGGNNEQSF
TRBV10-3,TRBJ2-4,NA,NA,TGTGCCATCAGTGAGGAAAAGGGGGGGGCCAAAAACATTCAGTACTTC,CAISEEKGGAKNIQYF
TRBV7-2,TRBJ1-6,NA,NA,TGTGCCAGCAGCTTAGCGCGGGATAATTCACCCCTCCACTTT,CASSLARDNSPLHF
TRBV20-1,TRBJ2-7,TRBD2,NA,TGCAGTGCCGAAGCCCTAGCGGGGGGTTACGAGCAGTACTTC,CSAEALAGGYEQYF
TRBV5-4,TRBJ1-2,TRBD1,NA,TGTGCCAGCAGCTTGTCGGGACGGACAGGGGAGGGTGGCTACACCTTC,CASSLSGRTGEGGYTF
TRBV29-1,TRBJ2-7,NA,once,TGCAGCGTTGAAGTAGCGACAACCTACGAGCAGTACTTC,CSVEVATTYEQYF
TRBV6-5,TRBJ1-4,NA,NA,TGTGCCAGCAGTTACTTGTCGGGGGCTAATGAAAAACTGTTTTTT,CASSYLSGANEKLFF
TRBV6-1,TRBJ2-1,TRBD1,many,TGTGCCAGCAGGCAGGACAGGGGGGATGAGCAGTTCTTC,CASRQDRGDEQFF
TRBV4-1,TRBJ1-5,NA,many,TGCGCCAGCAGCCAAGCGCCCGCGGGGCCCCAGCATTTT,CASSQAPAGPQHF
TRBV5-6,TRBJ2-7,TRBD1,many,TGTGCCAGCAGCTTTTGGACAGGGGCCTACGAGCAGTACTTC,CASSFWTGAYEQYF
TRBV7-2,TRBJ1-2,NA,NA,TGTGCCAGCAGCTTAGATCGGATCTATGGCTACACCTTC,CASSLDRIYGYTF
TRBV14,TRBJ1-1,NA,NA,TGTGCCAGCAGCCAACATCGGAACACTGAAGCTTTCTTT,CASSQHRNTEAFF
TRBV12-3/TRBV12-4,TRBJ1-5,NA,many,TGTGCCAGCAGTTTGTTTGGGGAGGCAGGCAATCAGCCCCAGCATTTT,CASSLFGEAGNQPQHF
TRBV19,TRBJ2-2,NA,NA,TGTGCCAGTAGGCGACAGTTGAACACCGGGGAGCTGTTTTTT,CASRRQLNTGELFF
TRBV2,TRBJ2-1,TRBD2,few,TGTGCCAGCAGTGTTGATGGCGGGGGCTACAATGAGCAGTTCTTC,CASSVDGGGYNEQFF
TRBV11-2,TRBJ2-2,NA,few,TGTGCCAGCAGTCAATCCTATGTTGGGAAGGGGAACACCGGGGAGCTGTTTTTT,CASSQSYVGKGNTGELFF
TRBV7-2,TRBJ2-7,TRBD1,NA,TGCGCCAGCAGCGGAACGGGACAGGGTTACGAGCAGTACTTC,CASSGTGQGYEQYF
TRBV29-1,TRBJ2-5,NA,NA,TGCAGCGTGGGAACACAAGAGACCCAGTACTTC,CSVGTQETQYF
TRBV2,TRBJ2-7,TRBD1,few,TGTGCCAGCAGTTCCGGACAGGGGTTCTCCTACGAGCAGTACTTC,CASSSGQGFSYEQYF
TRBV10-3,TRBJ2-1,TRBD2,NA,TGTGCCATCAGTAGTACTAGCGGCGACAATGAGCAGTTCTTC,CAISSTSGDNEQFF